This T cell receptor (beta chain) was identified during a study of blood T cell repertoires in COVID-19 (dated by TCRdb to about 2020). Looking at the study overall: The collaborator samples originated in the United States, Italy and Spain and spanned the acute and convalescent phases of COVID-19. The prospective study material was composed of cDNA or gDNA derived from T cells, B-cell-depleted T cells, or PBMCs. Subjects who had been exposed to COVID-19, were actively infected with it, or had recovered from it provided the deeply sampled blood TCRbeta repertoires that made up the dataset. A freely available public database, intended as a resource for researchers studying the immune response to SARS-CoV-2, is where the repertoires were released. Samples came from the ongoing ImmuneRACE study (first 160 participants) plus 1,254 subjects from 6 global collaborators. Sample metadata almost always included a de-identified subject ID, COVID-19 status, age in years and sex. Where HLA class I and class II types were available, the types were taken from metadata supplied by the sample provider, not from assay-based typing.

Whole blood was collected in K2EDTA tubes by collaborating institutions according to the institutions' own protocols. For TCRbeta analysis, collaborator samples were shipped as frozen whole blood, as isolated PBMCs, or as DNA extracted from either sample type. TCRbeta CDR3 regions were amplified from genomic DNA by means of the immunoSEQ Assay, a bias-controlled multiplex PCR. The authors' pipeline ran thus. The number of nucleated cells in each sample was estimated from the amplification of reference gene primers within the assay. To quantify the absolute abundance of each unique TCRbeta CDR3 rearrangement, sequence reads were collapsed and filtered. For each sample, productive Simpson clonality was calculated as the square root of Simpson's diversity index over productive rearrangements. Drawn from immuneACCESS, this table holds only the in-frame rearrangements with V and J called that TCRdb kept. Clones are partly lost; checked studies trace under half to an unresolved V gene and leave the rest unexplained. That table gives V, J and clone size, and the DNA gave D and trimming. The sample table records about 260,000 clones; over 75% of these occur just once. Approximately 9% of the sample comes from the top ten.

The CDR3 goes from the cysteine to the phenylalanine over 16 residues. The read is trimmed to its CDR3 DNA, 48 bases read in frame from base 1. The germline V end is reduced by 2 bases and the J end by 5 bases; junction bases left unmatched: 9. CDR1 and CDR2 are drawn from the germline V gene: MNHEY, SVGAGI. Worth noting for this clone: Its target antigen remains unknown. The sample holds no much larger clone one base away, and base qualities are not on file.

Results the study describes overall, beyond this receptor: The quantity of clinical and demographic metadata differed by source and by participant and was supplied without curation.

The chain is made from TRBV6-5 and TRBJ2-7; a stretch of 10 junction bases matches TRBD1. Specimen: peripheral blood. This receptor was identified in a human donor in a cohort sampled during active COVID-19. The bases are TGTGCCAGCAGTTACGGAAGGCGGGACAGGGGTCACGAGCAGTACTTC. Translated, it gives CASSYGRRDRGHEQYF.